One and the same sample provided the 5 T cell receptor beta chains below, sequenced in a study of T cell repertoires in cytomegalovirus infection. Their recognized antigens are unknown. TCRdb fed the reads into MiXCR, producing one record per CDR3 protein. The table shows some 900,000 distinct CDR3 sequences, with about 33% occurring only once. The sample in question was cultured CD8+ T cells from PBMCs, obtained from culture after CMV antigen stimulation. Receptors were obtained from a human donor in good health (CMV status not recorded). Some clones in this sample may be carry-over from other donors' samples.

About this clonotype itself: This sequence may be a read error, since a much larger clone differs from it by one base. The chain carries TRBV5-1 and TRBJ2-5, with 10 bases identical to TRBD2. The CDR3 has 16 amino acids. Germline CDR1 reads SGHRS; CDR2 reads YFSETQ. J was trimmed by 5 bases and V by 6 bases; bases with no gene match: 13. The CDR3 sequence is CASIRTSGNPGETQYF. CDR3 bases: TGCGCCAGCATCCGGACTAGCGGAAACCCGGGGGAGACCCAGTACTTC.

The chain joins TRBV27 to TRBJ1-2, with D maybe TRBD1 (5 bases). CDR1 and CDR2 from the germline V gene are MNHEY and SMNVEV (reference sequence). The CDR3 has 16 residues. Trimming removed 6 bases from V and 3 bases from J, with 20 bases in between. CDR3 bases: TGTGCCAGCAGCGAAGGAGGGAAAGGGGTTTACTATGGCTACACCTTC. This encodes CASSEGGKGVYYGYTF.

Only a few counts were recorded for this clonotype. CDR3 nucleotide sequence: TGTGCCAGCAGCTTAGGAGCAGGCAACATGAACACTGAAGCTTTCTTT. Translation gives CASSLGAGNMNTEAFF. V is TRBV7-6 and J is TRBJ1-1, with unresolved D. Germline assignment: CDR1 SGHVS and CDR2 FNYEAQ. V was cut by 1 base and J by 0 bases, with 12 bases left in between. CDR3 size: 16 residues.

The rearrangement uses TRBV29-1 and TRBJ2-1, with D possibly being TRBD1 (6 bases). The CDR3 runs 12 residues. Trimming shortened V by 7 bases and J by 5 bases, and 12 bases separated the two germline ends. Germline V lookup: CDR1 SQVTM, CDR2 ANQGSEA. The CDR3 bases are TGCAGCGGGGGGCGCGTAAACAATGAGCAGTTCTTC. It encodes CSGGRVNNEQFF.

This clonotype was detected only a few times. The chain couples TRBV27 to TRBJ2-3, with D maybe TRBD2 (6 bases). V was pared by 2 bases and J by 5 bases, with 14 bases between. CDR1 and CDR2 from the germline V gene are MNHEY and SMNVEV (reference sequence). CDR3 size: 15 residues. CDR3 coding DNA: TGTGCCAGCAGTTTAACAGGACTACTGCAAGATACGCAGTATTTT. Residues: CASSLTGLLQDTQYF.